These T cell receptor beta chains were read from a single sample in a study of blood T cell repertoires in COVID-19. Sequencing used immunoSEQ multiplex PCR; TCRdb keeps in-frame clones, though not all of them. The profile shows some 270,000 clones, more than 70% of them singletons. The sequencing sample was made of peripheral blood. These receptors were obtained from a woman over 75 with COVID-19, enrolled during active disease. Both conserved end residues are part of each CDR3. D genes are given only for firm matches. Part of the rows lack a size; the others show once, few, many or a class for expanded clones.

V: TRBV7-2
J: TRBJ2-3
size: -
D: TRBD2
DNA: TGTGCCAGCAGCTTTGGCGGGGGGCTCACAGATACGCAGTATTTT
CDR3: CASSFGGGLTDTQYF

V: TRBV11-2
J: TRBJ1-2
size: -
D: TRBD1
DNA: TGTGCCAGCGGTGACGAGGGGGCGGGAGGCTACACCTTC
CDR3: CASGDEGAGGYTF

V: TRBV19
J: TRBJ2-2
size: -
D: -
DNA: TGTGCCAGTAGTCAGGGGTTTTCACCGAACACCGGGGAGCTGTTTTTT
CDR3: CASSQGFSPNTGELFF

V: TRBV5-6
J: TRBJ1-3
size: -
D: -
DNA: TGTGCCAGCAGCTTAACACAGGGACGAAACACCATATATTTT
CDR3: CASSLTQGRNTIYF

V: TRBV5-1
J: TRBJ1-6
size: -
D: TRBD1
DNA: TGCGCCAGCAGCGAATCGGGACAGGGAGTTAATTCACCCCTCCACTTT
CDR3: CASSESGQGVNSPLHF

V: TRBV10-3
J: TRBJ1-1
size: -
D: -
DNA: TGTGCCATCAAGACGGAGCAGTACACTGAAGCTTTCTTT
CDR3: CAIKTEQYTEAFF

V: TRBV19
J: TRBJ2-1
size: -
D: -
DNA: TGTGCCAGTAGTGGGCTAGCAGGAGGTGAGCAGTTCTTC
CDR3: CASSGLAGGEQFF

V: TRBV27
J: TRBJ1-2
size: -
D: TRBD1
DNA: TGTGCCAGCACCTCAACAGGGACAGGGGGCAATAGAAACTATGGCTACACCTTC
CDR3: CASTSTGTGGNRNYGYTF

V: TRBV12-3/TRBV12-4
J: TRBJ2-1
size: -
D: TRBD1
DNA: TGTGCCAGCAGGTCACAGGGGAATTTATCCCCGTTCTTC
CDR3: CASRSQGNLSPFF

V: TRBV6-1
J: TRBJ2-4
size: -
D: TRBD2
DNA: TGTGCCAGCAGTGAAGCGGGGGGGAGGAACATTCAGTACTTC
CDR3: CASSEAGGRNIQYF

V: TRBV5-6
J: TRBJ2-3
size: -
D: -
DNA: TGTGCCAGCAGATACGGACGGGAACGAGATACGCAGTATTTT
CDR3: CASRYGRERDTQYF

V: TRBV21-1
J: TRBJ2-7
size: -
D: -
DNA: TGTGCCAGCAGCAAAAGACCTAGGAGCTCCTACGAGCAGTACTTC
CDR3: CASSKRPRSSYEQYF

V: TRBV27
J: TRBJ2-3
size: -
D: TRBD2
DNA: TGTGCCAGCCTTATCAGGGCGGGGGGGCGGCCAGATACGCAGTATTTT
CDR3: CASLIRAGGRPDTQYF

V: TRBV11-2
J: TRBJ2-1
size: -
D: -
DNA: TGTGCCAGCAGCTTAGCTCTCCTCTACAATGAGCAGTTCTTC
CDR3: CASSLALLYNEQFF

V: TRBV6-5
J: TRBJ1-3
size: -
D: -
DNA: TGTGCCAGCCGAGATGCTTCTGGAAACACCATATATTTT
CDR3: CASRDASGNTIYF

V: TRBV27
J: TRBJ2-3
size: -
D: TRBD2
DNA: TGTGCCAGCATTCCCGAGGGGCGGGGGGGCGGAGATACGCAGTATTTT
CDR3: CASIPEGRGGGDTQYF

V: TRBV29-1
J: TRBJ2-2
size: few
D: -
DNA: TGCAGCGTCTCCGGGACTCGGAACACCGGGGAGCTGTTTTTT
CDR3: CSVSGTRNTGELFF

V: TRBV6-2/TRBV6-3
J: TRBJ1-5
size: -
D: TRBD1
DNA: TGTGCCAGCAGTTACTCGGGACAGGGAGGGTGGGTCAATCAGCCCCAGCATTTT
CDR3: CASSYSGQGGWVNQPQHF

V: TRBV27
J: TRBJ1-2
size: -
D: -
DNA: TGTGCCAGCAAACCAGCGGGGGCCGGGGGCTACACCTTC
CDR3: CASKPAGAGGYTF

V: TRBV28
J: TRBJ2-3
size: -
D: -
DNA: TGTGCCAGCAGTTCCCGGGACTTCTACACAGATACGCAGTATTTT
CDR3: CASSSRDFYTDTQYF

V: TRBV18
J: TRBJ2-3
size: -
D: -
DNA: TGTGCCAGCTCACCGCGCCGACTCGGCACAGATACGCAGTATTTT
CDR3: CASSPRRLGTDTQYF

V: TRBV10-1
J: TRBJ2-5
size: -
D: TRBD2
DNA: TGCCCTCGAGGGAGGGAAGAGACCCAGTACTTC
CDR3: CPRGREETQYF

V: TRBV7-9
J: TRBJ2-2
size: -
D: TRBD1
DNA: TGTGCCAGCAGCCCGAGCGGCAGGGGGTACACCGGGGAGCTGTTTTTT
CDR3: CASSPSGRGYTGELFF

V: TRBV3-1/TRBV3-2
J: TRBJ2-2
size: -
D: TRBD2
DNA: TGTGCCAGCAGCCACGCCTCGCGGGGGGGCACCGGGGAGCTGTTTTTT
CDR3: CASSHASRGGTGELFF

V: TRBV28
J: TRBJ2-2
size: -
D: TRBD2
DNA: TGTGCCAGCAGACGAAACCCGGGACTAGCGGGGGGGCCCTCGAACACCGGGGAGCTGTTTTTT
CDR3: CASRRNPGLAGGPSNTGELFF

V: TRBV24-1
J: TRBJ2-3
size: -
D: TRBD1
DNA: TGTGCCTCAACTCCCGGGACAGACACAGATACGCAGTATTTT
CDR3: CASTPGTDTDTQYF

V: TRBV18
J: TRBJ1-1
size: once
D: -
DNA: TGTGCCAGCTCACCAGTTGGGGGCGGCACTGAAGCTTTCTTT
CDR3: CASSPVGGGTEAFF

V: TRBV2
J: TRBJ2-5
size: -
D: TRBD2
DNA: TGTGCCAGCAGTGGGGCGGGGGGCCACCAAGAGACCCAGTACTTC
CDR3: CASSGAGGHQETQYF

V: TRBV12-5
J: TRBJ1-1
size: -
D: -
DNA: TGTGCTAGTGGTTTGGAGGCCCCCGGCGGGAGGAACACTGAAGCTTTCTTT
CDR3: CASGLEAPGGRNTEAFF

V: TRBV7-2
J: TRBJ1-5
size: -
D: TRBD1
DNA: TGTGCCAGCAGCTTAGACAGGGGCCATCAGCCCCAGCATTTT
CDR3: CASSLDRGHQPQHF

V: TRBV19
J: TRBJ1-1
size: -
D: -
DNA: TGTGCCAGTACCCCTTCGGAAAGGCTAGGAGCTTTCTTT
CDR3: CASTPSERLGAFF

V: TRBV2
J: TRBJ2-1
size: few
D: -
DNA: TGTGCCAGCGGGCTGCAGGGCGCAACCTACAATGAGCAGTTCTTC
CDR3: CASGLQGATYNEQFF

V: TRBV6-5
J: TRBJ2-2
size: -
D: -
DNA: TGTGCCAGCAGTTATTACAGGGACAACACCGGGGAGCTGTTTTTT
CDR3: CASSYYRDNTGELFF

V: TRBV24-1
J: TRBJ2-1
size: few
D: TRBD1
DNA: TGTGCCACCAGTGATTTGGGGCAGGGGGCGCGGAATGAGCAGTTCTTC
CDR3: CATSDLGQGARNEQFF

V: TRBV9
J: TRBJ1-3
size: -
D: TRBD1
DNA: TGTGCCAGCAGCGTATCCTCTCAGGGGGTCGGAAACACCATATATTTT
CDR3: CASSVSSQGVGNTIYF

V: TRBV12-3/TRBV12-4
J: TRBJ1-2
size: -
D: -
DNA: TGTGCCAGCAGTTTAAAGGGGGATTATGGCTACACCTTC
CDR3: CASSLKGDYGYTF

V: TRBV7-2
J: TRBJ1-3
size: -
D: -
DNA: TGTGCCAGCAGCACCGACAGAATTCAAGGAAACACCATATATTTT
CDR3: CASSTDRIQGNTIYF

V: TRBV5-1
J: TRBJ1-1
size: -
D: -
DNA: TGCGCCAGCAGCTTGGAGTTGACAGTAAAGACTGAAGCTTTCTTT
CDR3: CASSLELTVKTEAFF

V: TRBV29-1
J: TRBJ2-1
size: -
D: -
DNA: TGCAGCGTTGAACTCCATGAGCAGTTCTTC
CDR3: CSVELHEQFF

V: TRBV28
J: TRBJ2-1
size: -
D: -
DNA: TGTGCCAGCAGTTTAACCGCCGCCGGGGGGTTCTTC
CDR3: CASSLTAAGGFF

V: TRBV24-1
J: TRBJ2-1
size: -
D: -
DNA: TGTGCCACCAGTGATTTAGGGGGGGAGAGGCATGAGCAGTTCTTC
CDR3: CATSDLGGERHEQFF

V: TRBV7-2
J: TRBJ2-1
size: once
D: TRBD2
DNA: TGTGCCAGCAGCCTTAGGAGCACTAGCGGGGGTGAGCAGTTCTTC
CDR3: CASSLRSTSGGEQFF

V: TRBV5-6
J: TRBJ1-4
size: -
D: -
DNA: TGTGCCAGCAGCACTACTTCCCACCTTGAAAAACTGTTTTTT
CDR3: CASSTTSHLEKLFF

V: TRBV5-8
J: TRBJ1-4
size: -
D: -
DNA: TGTGCCAGCAGCCTAACAGGGAGGGAAGAAAAACTGTTTTTT
CDR3: CASSLTGREEKLFF

V: TRBV12-3/TRBV12-4
J: TRBJ1-2
size: -
D: TRBD1
DNA: TGTGCCAGCAGTTCGACAGGGAGTTATGGCTACACCTTC
CDR3: CASSSTGSYGYTF

V: TRBV5-1
J: TRBJ1-2
size: -
D: -
DNA: TGCGCCAGCAGTCCCACCCCAGATTTCGGGGGCTACACCTTC
CDR3: CASSPTPDFGGYTF

V: TRBV5-1
J: TRBJ2-7
size: -
D: TRBD1
DNA: TGCGCCAGCAGCTTACAGGGGGCCTACGAGCAGTACTTC
CDR3: CASSLQGAYEQYF

V: TRBV7-9
J: TRBJ2-1
size: -
D: TRBD1
DNA: TGTGCCAGCAGCTTCACCGGGACAGGGGGCGAGCAGTTCTTC
CDR3: CASSFTGTGGEQFF